A selection of T cell receptor beta chains follows, all from one sample in a study of blood T cell repertoires in COVID-19. TCRdb's table, derived via immunoSEQ multiplex PCR, lists solely in-frame clones and lacks some. There are 300,000 to 400,000 clones in the sample; around 87% occur only once, and over 2.5% lies in the top ten. Sequencing input: peripheral blood. The receptors shown here come from a human donor in a cohort sampled during active COVID-19. Both conserved end residues are part of each CDR3. The D gene is left open where the match is weak. Clone sizes are given selectively: once, few, many, or a class where the clone is expanded.

abundance,j_gene,v_gene,d_gene,CDR3aa,CDR3nt
NA,TRBJ2-1,TRBV7-2,TRBD1,CASSSTGDEQFF,TGTGCCAGCAGCTCGACAGGGGATGAGCAGTTCTTC
NA,TRBJ1-1,TRBV24-1,NA,CATSDPEGTEAFF,TGTGCCACCAGTGACCCAGAGGGCACTGAAGCTTTCTTT
NA,TRBJ1-4,TRBV4-2,NA,CASSPAGVEEKLFF,TGTGCCAGCAGCCCGGCGGGGGTGGAGGAAAAACTGTTTTTT
NA,TRBJ2-7,TRBV20-1,NA,CSASGGGGGYEQYF,TGCAGTGCTAGTGGGGGAGGGGGAGGGTACGAGCAGTACTTC
NA,TRBJ2-2,TRBV27,TRBD1,CASSPSTGENTGELFF,TGTGCCAGCAGTCCCTCGACAGGGGAGAACACCGGGGAGCTGTTTTTT
NA,TRBJ2-7,TRBV3-1/TRBV3-2,TRBD1,CASSFRQGTRYEQYF,TGTGCCAGCAGCTTTCGACAGGGAACACGCTACGAGCAGTACTTC
NA,TRBJ1-2,TRBV11-3,TRBD1,CASSPNVPKGTGDYYGYTF,TGTGCCAGCAGCCCAAACGTCCCTAAAGGGACAGGGGACTACTATGGCTACACCTTC
NA,TRBJ2-3,TRBV5-1,NA,CASSYRVGDTQYF,TGCGCCAGCAGCTACAGGGTGGGGGATACGCAGTATTTT
NA,TRBJ2-5,TRBV13,NA,CASSPPGGLQETQYF,TGTGCCAGCAGCCCGCCCGGGGGGCTTCAAGAGACCCAGTACTTC
NA,TRBJ2-5,TRBV2,TRBD2,CASSVTSGGETQYF,TGTGCCAGCAGTGTTACTAGCGGAGGAGAGACCCAGTACTTC
few,TRBJ2-1,TRBV11-2,TRBD2,CASSSNSGGYNEQFF,TGTGCCAGCAGCTCGAATAGCGGGGGGTACAATGAGCAGTTCTTC
NA,TRBJ2-1,TRBV2,TRBD1,CASRPDRGSYNEQFF,TGTGCCAGCAGGCCCGACAGGGGCTCCTACAATGAGCAGTTCTTC
once,TRBJ1-5,TRBV27,NA,CASSLLGGQPQHF,TGTGCCAGCAGTTTATTGGGAGGTCAGCCCCAGCATTTT
NA,TRBJ2-1,TRBV11-3,TRBD1,CASSSGTGGSEQFF,TGTGCCAGCAGCTCCGGGACAGGGGGCTCTGAGCAGTTCTTC
NA,TRBJ1-2,TRBV11-1,NA,CASSPRTDYGYTF,TGTGCCAGCAGCCCTCGGACAGACTATGGCTACACCTTC
NA,TRBJ1-4,TRBV30,NA,CAWSRGTTNEKLFF,TGTGCCTGGAGTAGAGGGACAACTAATGAAAAACTGTTTTTT
NA,TRBJ2-7,TRBV2,TRBD1,CASSFRDRGLEQYF,TGTGCCAGCAGTTTCCGGGACAGGGGGCTCGAGCAGTACTTC
once,TRBJ2-3,TRBV19,NA,CASSEQALTDTQYF,TGTGCCAGTAGTGAACAGGCTCTCACAGATACGCAGTATTTT
once,TRBJ2-1,TRBV27,TRBD2,CASSLFGGAGNEQFF,TGTGCCAGCAGTTTATTCGGGGGGGCTGGGAATGAGCAGTTCTTC
NA,TRBJ2-7,TRBV19,TRBD1,CASSTTGGGEQYF,TGTGCCAGTAGTACCACAGGGGGCGGCGAGCAGTACTTC
NA,TRBJ1-2,TRBV11-2,NA,CASSAGGVLFF,TGTGCCAGCAGCGCCGGGGGGGTCCTCTTCTTC
NA,TRBJ2-2,TRBV2,NA,CASRRTEGTGELFF,TGTGCCAGCAGAAGGACAGAAGGCACCGGGGAGCTGTTTTTT